This T cell receptor beta chain emerged from a study of T-cell reconstitution after alpha-beta-depleted transplantation in children. Study conclusions and caveats: A year had passed since transplant, and T-cell counts and diversity by then came mostly from newly produced T cells. Some patients showed high day-60 TCRbeta diversity, which derived from surviving recipient T cells and thymic progenitors.

CDR1 and CDR2 (germline): SGHTA, FQGNSA. V was shortened by 3 bases and J by 0 bases, with 4 bases between the two germline ends. The CDR3 spans 13 residues. Ten or more counts support this clonotype. The target antigen is unknown. Researchers prepared the TCRbeta library using unique molecular identifiers, the study reports. Each CDR3 protein is one row after TCRdb ran MiXCR on the PCR reads. The data show 440,000 or so distinct CDR3 sequences, around two fifths seen once. Sequenced material: PBMCs, taken before TCRalphabeta/CD19-depleted stem cell transplant. The receptor was derived from a girl aged 2 to 9 with aplastic anemia, due to receive a stem cell transplant. This rearrangement joins TRBV7-2 to TRBJ2-3; no reliable D call. Here the CDR3 reads CASSFLSTDTQYF. In nucleotides, the CDR3 is TGTGCCAGCAGCTTTTTAAGCACAGATACGCAGTATTTT.